A single sample is the source of the 27 T cell receptor beta chains below, sequenced in a study of blood T cell repertoires in COVID-19. The protocol was immunoSEQ multiplex PCR, while the TCRdb copy is restricted to in-frame clones and leaves out a portion. The repertoire holds 250,000 to 300,000 clones, with around 90% as singletons. Sequencing input: PBMCs or T cells enriched from blood (not recorded which). The receptors come from a woman in her thirties who had recovered from COVID-19.

This chain uses TRBV9 with TRBJ2-2, with D possibly being TRBD2 (5 bases). CDR1 and CDR2 from the germline V gene are SGDLS and YYNGEE. V was cut by 4 bases and J by 0 bases, with 13 bases left in between. There are 16 residues in the CDR3. CDR3 in amino acids: CASSPWGAANTGELFF. The DNA for the CDR3 is TGTGCCAGCAGCCCCTGGGGAGCGGCGAACACCGGGGAGCTGTTTTTT.

V usage is TRBV28 and J usage is TRBJ2-7; D uncertain. The CDR3 sequence is 12 residues long. Trimming cost V 3 bases and J 3 bases, with 6 bases left between them. Germline V gives CDR1 MDHEN, CDR2 SYDVKM. Here the CDR3 DNA reads TGTGCCAGCAGTTTCTATATCTACGAGCAGTACTTC. Translation gives CASSFYIYEQYF.

The rearrangement uses TRBV19 and TRBJ1-2; the D gene is possibly TRBD1 (5 bases). Germline V lookup: CDR1 LNHDA, CDR2 SQIVND (reference sequence). The CDR3 loop spans 21 amino acids. Trimming shortened V by 4 bases and J by 4 bases, and 34 bases separated the two germline ends. CDR3 nucleotide sequence: TGTGCCAGTAGTACGGAAAGGGGTGGCACGGGCCGAAACTTAACAATCTATGGCTACACCTTC. Protein: CASSTERGGTGRNLTIYGYTF.

This chain connects TRBV28 to TRBJ1-1; 11 bases agree with TRBD1. The CDR3 contains 17 residues. V was clipped by 7 bases and J by 2 bases; unmatched bases: 12. Germline CDR1 and CDR2: MDHEN and SYDVKM. DNA of the CDR3: TGTGCCAGCACCTTAAACCGGGGGACAGGGGGTAACACTGAAGCTTTCTTT. This translates into CASTLNRGTGGNTEAFF.

The chain employs TRBV19 and TRBJ1-2; D uncertain. Trimming cost V 0 bases and J 2 bases, with 4 bases left between them. CDR1 is LNHDA, CDR2 SQIVND, per germline (reference sequence). CDR3 length equals 13 residues. The CDR3 region is CASSIEENYGYTF. CDR3 nucleotide sequence: TGTGCCAGTAGTATAGAAGAGAACTATGGCTACACCTTC.

The chain couples TRBV5-1 to TRBJ2-7, with 7 bases identical to TRBD1. J lost 7 bases, V lost 3 bases, and 7 bases had no gene match. This CDR3 spans 13 amino acids. Germline CDR1 SGHRS, CDR2 YFSETQ. CDR3 region: CASSSRGTEEQYF. The CDR3 region has the DNA TGCGCCAGCAGCTCAAGGGGGACAGAAGAGCAGTACTTC.

The chain recombines TRBV28 with TRBJ1-4, with 7 bases that match TRBD1. J was trimmed by 5 bases and V by 3 bases; bases with no gene match: 6. CDR1 and CDR2 (germline): MDHEN, SYDVKM. This CDR3 has 15 amino acids. Here the CDR3 DNA reads TGTGCCAGCAGTTTTCGACAGGGTAAAAATGAAAAACTGTTTTTT. It yields the protein CASSFRQGKNEKLFF.

Concerning this clone itself: A junction end diverges from the germline sequence, so it may reflect a read error. The CDR3 DNA sequence: TGTGCCTGTTCGAGAGAATTCTTC. Protein: CACSREFF. The chain recombines TRBV30 with TRBJ1-2; no definite D call. Germline CDR1 reads GTSNPN; CDR2 reads SVGIG (reference sequence). This CDR3 region has 8 residues.

This chain joins TRBV4-3 and TRBJ2-7; 10 nucleotides match TRBD2. Germline V gene sequence: CDR1 LGHNA, CDR2 YSLEER. Losses at the gene ends were 4 bases for V and 6 bases for J; bases not matched to a gene: 6. This CDR3 comprises 14 residues. CDR3 protein: CASSPSGSAAEQYF. In DNA, the CDR3 is TGCGCCAGCAGCCCTAGCGGGAGTGCTGCCGAGCAGTACTTC.

J is TRBJ1-6 and V is TRBV7-6; D perhaps matches TRBD1 (6 bases). Germline CDR1 is SGHVS and CDR2 is FNYEAQ. The CDR3 consists of 17 residues. The V and J ends lost 1 base and 1 base respectively, with 11 bases between them. CDR3 bases: TGTGCCAGCAGCTTAGTAGGGGGAGAGTCCTATAATTCACCCCTCCACTTT. The encoded protein is CASSLVGGESYNSPLHF.

This CDR3 is CASSLVRSPKYEQFF. CDR3 DNA sequence: TGTGCCAGCAGCTTAGTACGGAGCCCAAAATATGAGCAGTTCTTC. The chain couples TRBV7-2 to TRBJ2-1, with D hard to call. From germline, CDR1 is SGHTA and CDR2 FQGNSA. Trimming shortened V by 1 base and J by 8 bases, and 15 bases separated the two germline ends. The CDR3 is 15 amino acids.

There are a few counts of this clone. The chain joins TRBV6-2 or TRBV6-3 to TRBJ1-5; D gene ambiguous. This CDR3 comprises 15 residues. Trimming shortened V by 6 bases and J by 1 base, and 13 bases separated the two germline ends. CDR1 and CDR2 from the germline V gene are MNHEY and SVGEGT. CDR3 loop: CASSPRGNSNQPQHF. CDR3 nucleotides: TGTGCCAGCAGCCCACGAGGGAACAGCAATCAGCCCCAGCATTTT.

The table lists this clone with a few counts. The CDR3 region has the DNA TGTGCCAGCTCACCGGGACAGGCGAACAATGAGCAGTTCTTC. It encodes CASSPGQANNEQFF. The chain carries TRBV18 and TRBJ2-1; 8 bases line up with TRBD1. The germline CDR1 and CDR2 sequences are KGHSH and LQKENI. V was pared by 3 bases and J by 5 bases, with 3 bases of the junction left unmatched. CDR3 length equals 14 residues.

This clone was counted once. This rearrangement joins TRBV19 to TRBJ2-2; tentative D call: TRBD2 (5 bases). The CDR3 sequence is 15 residues long. Germline V gene data show CDR1 as LNHDA and CDR2 as SQIVND (reference sequence). Between the trimmed V and J ends, which lost 6 bases and 0 bases, there was a span of 11 bases. The DNA for the CDR3 is TGTGCCAGTAGGTCGGGGTCGCCGAACACCGGGGAGCTGTTTTTT. This translates into CASRSGSPNTGELFF. Supplemented by reference TRBV19 and TRBJ2-2, the full variable domain reads DGGITQSPKYLFRKEGQNVTLSCEQNLNHDAMYWYRQDPGQGLRLIYYSQIVNDFQKGDIAEGYSVSREKKESFPLTVTSAQKNPTAFYLCASRSGSPNTGELFFGEGSRLTVL.

The chain joins TRBV28 to TRBJ1-5; the match to TRBD1 covers 9 bases. The germline V gene has CDR1 MDHEN and CDR2 SYDVKM. With 6 bases clipped from V and 6 bases from J, the junction kept 3 bases outside the gene matches. CDR3 size: 13 residues. CDR3 coding DNA: TGTGCCAGCAGAACAGGGGGCGTTCAGCCCCAGCATTTT. Amino acids: CASRTGGVQPQHF.

This chain links TRBV6-2 or TRBV6-3 with TRBJ2-2; possible D gene TRBD1, 5 bases. Germline CDR1 and CDR2: MNHEY and SVGEGT. Between the trimmed V and J ends, which lost 4 bases and 5 bases, there was a span of 14 bases. CDR3 size: 15 residues. The DNA of the CDR3 is TGTGCCAGCAGTTCTCCGAACCGACAGACCGGGGAGCTGTTTTTT. It specifies CASSSPNRQTGELFF.

The chain employs TRBV6-5 and TRBJ1-1, with 10 bases that match TRBD1. V gave up 8 bases and J gave up 5 bases; unmatched junction bases: 8. CDR3 length equals 14 residues. Germline V gene data show CDR1 as MNHEY and CDR2 as SVGAGI. CDR3 bases: TGTGCCAGCTGCCAGGACAGGGGGGTTACTGAAGCTTTCTTT. It encodes CASCQDRGVTEAFF.

The chain employs TRBV12-5 and TRBJ2-3; no clear D. Looked up from germline, CDR1 is LGHNT and CDR2 is FRNRAP. CDR3 length equals 11 residues. V was clipped by 2 bases and J by 10 bases, with 7 bases between them. The CDR3 here is CASGLFGAQYF. Written as DNA, the CDR3 is TGTGCTAGTGGTTTGTTCGGTGCGCAGTATTTT.

This chain connects TRBV27 to TRBJ2-5, with a tentative D call TRBD2 (7 bases). Germline CDR1 and CDR2: MNHEY and SMNVEV (reference sequence). V was trimmed by 3 bases and J by 9 bases, leaving 20 bases between them. This CDR3 is 15 amino acids long. CDR3 sequence reads: CASSFDSAGARAQYF. The CDR3 nucleotides are TGTGCCAGCAGTTTCGACAGCGCGGGGGCAAGGGCCCAGTACTTC.

This chain uses TRBV6-2 or TRBV6-3 with TRBJ2-2, with D unclear. Germline V CDR1 and CDR2: MNHEY, SVGEGT. V gave up 5 bases and J gave up 0 bases, with 10 bases separating them. This CDR3 spans 15 amino acids. CDR3 DNA sequence: TGTGCCAGCAGTCCCCTGCGATCGAACACCGGGGAGCTGTTTTTT. The encoded protein is CASSPLRSNTGELFF.

The V and J genes are TRBV5-6 and TRBJ2-5; 7 bases fit TRBD2. Germline CDR1 SGHDT, CDR2 YYEEEE. V dropped 3 bases and J dropped 5; count of bases not matched to a gene: 10. The CDR3 totals 15 residues. CDR3: CASSYPGTNNETQYF. The CDR3 nucleotides are TGTGCCAGCAGCTATCCCGGGACTAACAACGAGACCCAGTACTTC.

This chain links TRBV6-5 with TRBJ2-7; D might be TRBD1 (6 bases). Per germline, CDR1 MNHEY and CDR2 SVGAGI. Trimming stripped 5 bases from V and 4 bases from J, with 12 bases between. The CDR3 has 13 amino acids. The CDR3 nucleotides read TGTGCCAGCAGTAAGAACAGGGATTACGAGCAGTACTTC. Translating gives CASSKNRDYEQYF.

The V call is TRBV7-3, the J call TRBJ2-2, with 9 bases fitting TRBD2. The ends lost 2 bases at V and 1 base at J; junction bases unmatched: 5. The CDR3 loop spans 17 amino acids. Looked up from germline, CDR1 is SGHTA and CDR2 is FQGTGA. Here the CDR3 reads CASSLPTTSGNTGELFF. Here the CDR3 DNA reads TGTGCCAGCAGCTTACCAACGACTAGCGGGAACACCGGGGAGCTGTTTTTT. Full variable domain (outside the CDR3, taken from reference TRBV7-3 and TRBJ2-2): GAGVSQTPSNKVTEKGKYVELRCDPISGHTALYWYRQSLGQGPEFLIYFQGTGAADDSGLPNDRFFAVRPEGSVSTLKIQRTERGDSAVYLCASSLPTTSGNTGELFFGEGSRLTVL.

V gene TRBV19 combines with J gene TRBJ2-7; 8 bases align to TRBD2. The CDR3 runs to 16 residues. Trimming cost V 3 bases and J 3 bases; bases outside gene matches: 10. Germline CDR1 and CDR2: LNHDA and SQIVND (reference sequence). The CDR3 spells CASSILTSGPFYEQYF. CDR3 sequence (DNA): TGTGCCAGTAGTATCTTAACTAGCGGACCCTTCTACGAGCAGTACTTC.

This clone was seen just once. The genes are TRBV4-1 and TRBJ1-1; the D gene is possibly TRBD1 (6 bases). The CDR3 length is 14 residues. V lost 6 bases and J 1 base, leaving 12 bases between the germline ends. The germline V gene has CDR1 MGHRA and CDR2 YSYEKL. The CDR3 sequence: CASRLTDRNTEAFF. The CDR3 coding sequence is TGCGCCAGCAGACTTACGGACAGGAACACTGAAGCTTTCTTT.

In this sample, this clone turned up once. J is TRBJ1-5 and V is TRBV19; no reliable D call. The CDR3 covers 16 residues. Germline CDR1 and CDR2: LNHDA and SQIVND (reference sequence). V was trimmed by 3 bases and J by 0 bases, leaving 12 bases between them. The CDR3 DNA reads TGTGCCAGTAGTATCCCCGGGGTCTATAGCAATCAGCCCCAGCATTTT. It is translated as CASSIPGVYSNQPQHF.

This chain joins TRBV19 and TRBJ2-7, with TRBD2 matching 11 bases. V was pared by 1 base and J by 3 bases, with 5 bases of the junction left unmatched. This CDR3 has 16 residues. Germline V gives CDR1 LNHDA, CDR2 SQIVND (reference sequence). Written as DNA, the CDR3 is TGTGCCAGTAGTATAGGAGGGACTAGCGGATACTACGAGCAGTACTTC. It encodes CASSIGGTSGYYEQYF.